This T cell receptor (beta chain) was sequenced for a study of response to subunit inactivated influenza vaccine. TCRdb reprocessed the RT-PCR reads via MiXCR and lists one record per CDR3 protein. The sample has around 600,000 distinct CDR3 sequences; roughly 12% are singletons. Trimming took off 0 bases at V and 2 bases at J, with 8 bases between the two ends. The germline V gene has CDR1 LNHNV and CDR2 YYDKDF (reference sequence). The CDR3 contains 15 residues. The same data also went into a second study, on T cells expressing NK-cell markers. That work adds: UMI-tagged 5'RACE template switching yielded the TCR beta cDNA. For about six donors, the dominant NKG2C+ clonotypes made up about 1.0-8% of their CD8+ T cells.

This clonotype was obtained from a man aged 50 to 60 who received an inactivated influenza vaccine. The chain recombines TRBV15 with TRBJ2-1; no clear D gene. This sample comprised PBMCs from blood, obtained on the day of vaccination. CDR3: CATSRDKYTYNEQFF. CDR3 coding DNA: TGTGCCACCAGCAGAGATAAGTACACCTACAATGAGCAGTTCTTC.